This passage covers 20 T cell receptor beta chains from one sample sequenced in a study of shared clonotypes between healthy human individuals. Terminally differentiated effector memory CD45RA+ cells were excluded by CCR7 positive selection of CD45RO-negative cells. The table came from immunoSEQ multiplex PCR; TCRdb's copy has only in-frame clones and leaves some out. The sample includes hundreds of thousands of clones, around 95% seen only once; the top ten take 0.095% to 0.12%. Sequencing was performed on naive CD8+ T cells sorted from blood. The receptors derive from a woman in her thirties in good health.

V is TRBV30 and J is TRBJ1-1; D is ambiguous. The V and J ends lost 4 bases and 2 bases respectively, with 8 bases between them. There are 12 residues in the CDR3. Germline V CDR1 and CDR2: GTSNPN, SVGIG (reference sequence). CDR3 bases: TGTGCCTGGACCGGGGATAACACTGAAGCTTTCTTT. This translates into CAWTGDNTEAFF.

V is TRBV28 and J is TRBJ1-1, with 7 bases lining up with TRBD1. Germline V lookup: CDR1 MDHEN, CDR2 SYDVKM. This CDR3 is 14 amino acids long. V trimming: 5 bases; J trimming: 0 bases; junction bases outside the gene matches: 3. The CDR3 region has the DNA TGTGCCAGCAGTGACAGGGCTGTGAACACTGAAGCTTTCTTT. Translating gives CASSDRAVNTEAFF.

Comment on this clone: The CDR3 end shows no conserved phenylalanine or tryptophan, and so a read error is likely. It is unclear where the CDR3 begins or ends on the DNA, so no DNA is shown, and the CDR3 is as TCRdb lists it. The chain is built from TRBV2 and TRBJ2-3; the DNA was not used to check the table's D call, TRBD2. The CDR3 totals 16 residues, both ends included. The germline gives CDR1 SNHLY, CDR2 FYNNEI. CDR3 protein: CASSGNGGAGTSDSGI.

V gene TRBV19 combines with J gene TRBJ2-7, with a weak D call TRBD1 (6 bases). Germline loops: CDR1 LNHDA, CDR2 SQIVND (reference sequence). Trimming shortened V by 4 bases and J by 0 bases, and 10 bases separated the two germline ends. The CDR3 is made up of 14 amino acids. The CDR3 protein is CASSSGQSSYEQYF. The DNA of the CDR3 is TGTGCCAGTAGTAGTGGACAGTCCTCCTACGAGCAGTACTTC.

The rearrangement uses TRBV11-1 and TRBJ2-7, with D perhaps matching TRBD2 (5 bases). Germline loops: CDR1 SGHAT, CDR2 FQDESV (reference sequence). There are 16 residues in the CDR3. Between the trimmed V and J ends, which lost 3 bases and 0 bases, there was a span of 15 bases. The CDR3 here is CASSFPGRGYSYEQYF. The CDR3 nucleotides read TGTGCCAGCAGCTTCCCCGGACGCGGGTACTCCTACGAGCAGTACTTC.

V gene TRBV6-1 combines with J gene TRBJ2-7, with TRBD2 matching 9 bases. CDR3 size: 14 residues. The V and J ends lost 6 bases and 2 bases, in that order; junction bases with no gene match: 5. CDR1 MNHNS and CDR2 SASEGT come from the germline V gene. This CDR3 is CASSGTSRAYEQYF. CDR3 nucleotide sequence: TGTGCCAGCAGCGGGACTAGCAGAGCCTACGAGCAGTACTTC.

This clone appeared a few times. V is TRBV29-1 and J is TRBJ2-7; 7 nucleotides match TRBD1. The CDR3 extends over 13 amino acids. Germline-derived CDR1 and CDR2 are SQVTM and ANQGSEA. V was pared by 6 bases and J by 3 bases, with 8 bases of the junction left unmatched. Here the CDR3 reads CSVYGTANYEQYF. DNA of the CDR3: TGCAGCGTCTACGGGACAGCTAACTACGAGCAGTACTTC.

The V gene is TRBV5-6, the J gene TRBJ2-7, with 7 positions matching TRBD1. The germline gives CDR1 SGHDT, CDR2 YYEEEE. CDR3 length: 14 residues. V trimming: 0 bases; J trimming: 3 bases; junction bases outside the gene matches: 3. CDR3 protein: CASSLGDSVYEQYF. The DNA of the CDR3 is TGTGCCAGCAGCTTGGGGGACAGCGTCTACGAGCAGTACTTC.

CDR3 protein: CSARSSGELFF. Written as DNA, the CDR3 is TGCAGTGCTAGATCATCGGGGGAGCTGTTTTTT. This rearrangement joins TRBV20-1 to TRBJ2-2; D not certain. In germline, CDR1 is DFQATT, CDR2 SNEGSKA (reference sequence). The CDR3 contains 11 residues. V lost 2 bases to trimming and J lost 8 bases, with 6 bases between them.

The chain uses TRBV28 and TRBJ2-3; 8 bases are shared with TRBD1. In germline, CDR1 is MDHEN, CDR2 SYDVKM. Trimming removed 1 base from V and 3 bases from J; junction bases left unmatched: 3. The CDR3 sequence is 15 residues long. The CDR3 region has the DNA TGTGCCAGCAGTTTATTGAGACAGGGGACAGATACGCAGTATTTT. Protein sequence: CASSLLRQGTDTQYF.

The chain joins TRBV28 to TRBJ2-3; 9 nucleotides match TRBD2. Germline-derived CDR1 and CDR2 are MDHEN and SYDVKM. J gave up 4 bases and V 3 bases, and 8 bases lay outside the gene matches. This CDR3 spans 16 amino acids. CDR3 protein: CASSFEAGGPPDTQYF. In nucleotides, the CDR3 is TGTGCCAGCAGTTTTGAGGCGGGAGGGCCCCCAGATACGCAGTATTTT.

J is TRBJ2-7 and V is TRBV7-8; D is ambiguous. This CDR3 has 12 residues. V was trimmed by 3 bases and J by 3 bases, leaving 6 bases between them. CDR1 SGHVS and CDR2 FQNEAQ come from the germline V gene. The CDR3 sequence is CASSFDLYEQYF. Here the CDR3 DNA reads TGTGCCAGCAGCTTTGACCTCTACGAGCAGTACTTC.

The rearrangement joins TRBV11-3 to TRBJ2-1; D gene uncertain. The CDR3 contains 13 residues. Germline CDR1 and CDR2: SGHNT and YENEEA. Trimming shortened V by 0 bases and J by 8 bases, and 8 bases separated the two germline ends. This CDR3 is CASSLDGSHEQFF. The CDR3 bases are TGTGCCAGCAGCTTAGATGGAAGTCATGAGCAGTTCTTC.

CDR3 sequence reads: CASHTGRSSYNEQFF. The DNA for the CDR3 is TGTGCCAGCCACACGGGGCGGAGCTCCTACAATGAGCAGTTCTTC. The V and J genes are TRBV28 and TRBJ2-1; D might be TRBD1 or TRBD2, each matching 5 bases. This CDR3 has 15 amino acids. Germline CDR1 MDHEN, CDR2 SYDVKM. Trimming took 8 bases from V and 0 from J, leaving 14 bases between them.

V usage is TRBV4-2 and J usage is TRBJ2-6, with D perhaps matching TRBD1 or TRBD2 (5 bases each). This CDR3 spans 16 amino acids. Germline-derived CDR1 and CDR2 are LGHNA and YNFKEQ. The V end lost 0 bases, the J end lost 4 bases, and 10 bases lay between the germline ends. This CDR3 reads CASSQEARDGANVLTF. In DNA form, the CDR3 reads TGTGCCAGCAGCCAAGAGGCCAGGGACGGGGCCAACGTCCTGACTTTC.

About this clone: Other DNA sequences within the sample encode an identical CDR3. This chain uses TRBV5-5 with TRBJ2-7; D is uncertain. V was shortened by 3 bases and J by 1 base, with 2 bases between the two germline ends. Germline values: CDR1 SGHKS, CDR2 YYEKEE (reference sequence). The CDR3 loop spans 11 amino acids. This CDR3 reads CASSYSYEQYF. The CDR3 DNA reads TGTGCCAGCAGCTATTCCTACGAGCAGTACTTC.

The J gene is TRBJ1-5, the V gene TRBV11-2; the D gene is possibly TRBD1 (6 bases). The CDR3 extends over 17 amino acids. V gave up 1 base and J gave up 0 bases, with 13 bases separating them. The germline V gene encodes CDR1 SGHAT and CDR2 FQNNGV. CDR3 loop: CASSLGQGPYSNQPQHF. The CDR3 nucleotides read TGTGCCAGCAGCTTAGGCCAGGGGCCATATAGCAATCAGCCCCAGCATTTT.

The J gene is TRBJ2-1, the V gene TRBV27; possibly TRBD2 for D (6 bases). Germline loops: CDR1 MNHEY, CDR2 SMNVEV (reference sequence). The CDR3 length is 14 residues. Trimming stripped 2 bases from V and 7 bases from J, with 12 bases between. The CDR3 loop reads CASSLRSGVNEQFF. CDR3 coding DNA: TGTGCCAGCAGTTTACGGTCGGGAGTGAATGAGCAGTTCTTC.

The chain recombines TRBV7-9 with TRBJ2-7, with 7 bases matching TRBD1. Germline V CDR1 and CDR2: SEHNR, FQNEAQ (reference sequence). V lost 8 bases, J lost 1 base, and 8 bases stayed unmatched. The CDR3 spans 14 residues. The DNA for the CDR3 is TGTGCCAGCCAAGGACAGGCGGGTTCCTACGAGCAGTACTTC. Protein sequence: CASQGQAGSYEQYF.

This clone was recorded only once. V is TRBV6-1 and J is TRBJ2-7, with unresolved D. Germline V CDR1 and CDR2: MNHNS, SASEGT. Trimming cost V 6 bases and J 0 bases, with 9 bases left between them. The CDR3 consists of 13 residues. In DNA form, the CDR3 reads TGTGCCAGCAGGGAGACTGTCTCCTACGAGCAGTACTTC. Its protein is CASRETVSYEQYF.